This is a list of T cell receptor beta chains from one sample in a study of T cells after yellow fever vaccination. TCRdb fed the 5' RACE reads into MiXCR, producing one record per CDR3 protein. The table shows 25,000 to 30,000 distinct CDR3 sequences, with 5% to 7% occurring only once. The sequencing used PBMCs, either bulk or a sorted T-cell subset (CD4+, CD8+, memory, or dextramer-sorted; not recorded which), collected 15 days after the yellow fever booster vaccination. The source is a man under 40 who received the YFV17D yellow fever vaccine. Each CDR3 is given with its conserved first and last residue. Each record gives: CDR3 protein, V gene, J gene.

CASSFSPGAKGDTQYF,TRBV28,TRBJ2-3
CASSQDMGPWNNEQFF,TRBV14,TRBJ2-1
CASSLLDEQFF,TRBV7-9,TRBJ2-1
CASSEVQGPGYTF,TRBV2,TRBJ1-2
CASSRTGGGYGYTF,TRBV18,TRBJ1-2
CASSKTVDTQYF,TRBV19,TRBJ2-3
CASSQGGRSHNEQFF,TRBV3-1,TRBJ2-1
CASRTSAGGQTGELFF,TRBV5-1,TRBJ2-2
CASSSGTGSPTGELFF,TRBV6-5,TRBJ2-2
CSAPPGVGTGPNTGELFF,TRBV20-1,TRBJ2-2